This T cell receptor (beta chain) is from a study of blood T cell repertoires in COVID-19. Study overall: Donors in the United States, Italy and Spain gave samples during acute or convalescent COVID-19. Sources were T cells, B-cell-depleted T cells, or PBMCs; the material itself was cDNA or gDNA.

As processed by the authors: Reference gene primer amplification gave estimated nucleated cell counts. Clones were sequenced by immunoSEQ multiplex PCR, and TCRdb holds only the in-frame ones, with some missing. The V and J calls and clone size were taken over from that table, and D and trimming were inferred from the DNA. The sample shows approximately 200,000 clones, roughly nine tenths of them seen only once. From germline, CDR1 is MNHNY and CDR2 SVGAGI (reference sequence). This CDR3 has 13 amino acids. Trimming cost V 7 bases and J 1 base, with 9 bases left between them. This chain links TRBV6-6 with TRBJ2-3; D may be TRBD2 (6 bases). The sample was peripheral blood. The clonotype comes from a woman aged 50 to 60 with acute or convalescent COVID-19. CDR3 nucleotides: TGTGCCAGCACCCCGGGGGGCACAGATACGCAGTATTTT. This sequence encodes CASTPGGTDTQYF.